This passage covers 4 T cell receptor beta chains from one sample sequenced in a study of CD8+ T cells in alopecia areata. This sample's treatment: oral pan-JAK inhibitor, 5-10 mg twice daily. Extraction and reverse transcription of RNA yielded cDNA as the sequencing template. Libraries were prepared by immunoSEQ multiplex PCR; TCRdb keeps only in-frame clonotypes and omits some of them. The table lists some 120,000 clones, around 60% of them singletons. Sequenced material: CD4+ T cells sorted from blood, taken at week 4, from a patient treated with tofacitinib. The receptor source for this set is a human donor with alopecia areata.

This clone was seen a few times. The chain carries TRBV19 and TRBJ1-2; D not certain. V was cut by 5 bases and J by 5 bases, with 9 bases left in between. This CDR3 has 12 residues. Germline CDR1 and CDR2: LNHDA and SQIVND (reference sequence). The CDR3: CASSAKVYGYTF. The DNA of the CDR3 is TGTGCCAGTAGTGCTAAAGTGTATGGCTACACCTTC.

This rearrangement joins TRBV7-9 to TRBJ2-3; D gene ambiguous. Germline V gene lookup returns CDR1 SEHNR and CDR2 FQNEAQ (reference sequence). CDR3 length: 15 amino acids. V lost 0 bases and J 1 base, leaving 8 bases between the germline ends. The CDR3 protein is CASSLAVGRTDTQYF. The CDR3 bases are TGTGCCAGCAGCTTAGCAGTTGGCCGCACAGATACGCAGTATTTT.

There are a few counts of this clone. The J gene is TRBJ2-5, the V gene TRBV5-6, with unresolved D. The DNA end is a closer match to TRBJ2-7, so the J assignment may be wrong. This CDR3 comprises 13 residues. The V gene's germline CDR1 is SGHDT and CDR2 YYEEEE. The CDR3 loop is CASSSDGPYEQYF. CDR3 in DNA: TGTGCCAGCAGTTCGGACGGACCCTACGAGCAGTACTTC.

The V call is TRBV7-8, the J call TRBJ2-5, with 9 bases fitting TRBD2. The CDR3 sequence is 16 residues long. The V gene end was trimmed by 3 bases and the J gene end by 7 bases; junction bases not matched to a gene: 12. Germline V gene data show CDR1 as SGHVS and CDR2 as FQNEAQ. The DNA of the CDR3 is TGTGCCAGCAGCTTTACGACTAGCGGCGGGGGGGGGACCCAGTACTTC. Its translation is CASSFTTSGGGGTQYF.